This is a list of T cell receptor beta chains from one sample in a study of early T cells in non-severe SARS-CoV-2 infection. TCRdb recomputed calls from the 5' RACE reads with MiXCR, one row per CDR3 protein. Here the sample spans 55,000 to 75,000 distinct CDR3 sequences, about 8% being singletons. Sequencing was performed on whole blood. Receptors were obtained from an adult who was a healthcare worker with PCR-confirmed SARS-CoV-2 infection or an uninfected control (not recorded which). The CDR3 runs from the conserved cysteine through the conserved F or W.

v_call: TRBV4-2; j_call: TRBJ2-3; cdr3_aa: CASSQGAGNPNTQYF
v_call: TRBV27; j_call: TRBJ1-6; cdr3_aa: CASSLGGVNSPLHF
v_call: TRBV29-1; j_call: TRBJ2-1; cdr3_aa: CSVDLGRGNEQFF
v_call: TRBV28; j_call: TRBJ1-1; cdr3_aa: CASSLSQGPGNTEAFF
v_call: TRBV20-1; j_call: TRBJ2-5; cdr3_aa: CSAKGQGASGGRLQETQYF
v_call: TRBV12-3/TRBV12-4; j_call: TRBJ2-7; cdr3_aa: CASSPGGGRSYEQYF
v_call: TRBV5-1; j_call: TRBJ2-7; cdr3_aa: CASRSREGGHYEQYF
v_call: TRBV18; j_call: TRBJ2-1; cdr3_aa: CASSLRLNEQFF
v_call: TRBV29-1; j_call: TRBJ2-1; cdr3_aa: CSAFGTSVSYNEQFF
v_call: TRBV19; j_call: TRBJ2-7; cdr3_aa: CASNTRDGRSYEQYF
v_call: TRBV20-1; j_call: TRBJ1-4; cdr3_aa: CSASAAPGGGNEKLFF
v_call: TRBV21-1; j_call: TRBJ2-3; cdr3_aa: CASSARGRRESTDTQYF
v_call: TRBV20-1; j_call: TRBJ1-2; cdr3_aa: CSASVGTNYGYTF
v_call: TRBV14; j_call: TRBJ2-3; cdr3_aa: CASSRQDRDRDTQYF
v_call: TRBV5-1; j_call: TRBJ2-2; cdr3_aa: CASSLLKSGDGELFF
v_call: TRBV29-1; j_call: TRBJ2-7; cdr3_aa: CSVEDGDGEYF
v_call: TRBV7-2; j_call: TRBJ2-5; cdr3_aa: CASSLAGIQETQYF
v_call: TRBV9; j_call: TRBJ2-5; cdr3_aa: CASSERPGQQETQYF
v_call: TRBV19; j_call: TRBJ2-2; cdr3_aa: CASSFSGRAGGTGELFF
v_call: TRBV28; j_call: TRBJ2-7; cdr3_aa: CASTQRVAPYEQYF
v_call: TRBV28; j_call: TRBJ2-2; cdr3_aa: CASSTGGAGTGELFF
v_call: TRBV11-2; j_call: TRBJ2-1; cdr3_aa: CASSLVPGRYNEQFF
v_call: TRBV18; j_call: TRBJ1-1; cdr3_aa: CASSWGDTEAFF